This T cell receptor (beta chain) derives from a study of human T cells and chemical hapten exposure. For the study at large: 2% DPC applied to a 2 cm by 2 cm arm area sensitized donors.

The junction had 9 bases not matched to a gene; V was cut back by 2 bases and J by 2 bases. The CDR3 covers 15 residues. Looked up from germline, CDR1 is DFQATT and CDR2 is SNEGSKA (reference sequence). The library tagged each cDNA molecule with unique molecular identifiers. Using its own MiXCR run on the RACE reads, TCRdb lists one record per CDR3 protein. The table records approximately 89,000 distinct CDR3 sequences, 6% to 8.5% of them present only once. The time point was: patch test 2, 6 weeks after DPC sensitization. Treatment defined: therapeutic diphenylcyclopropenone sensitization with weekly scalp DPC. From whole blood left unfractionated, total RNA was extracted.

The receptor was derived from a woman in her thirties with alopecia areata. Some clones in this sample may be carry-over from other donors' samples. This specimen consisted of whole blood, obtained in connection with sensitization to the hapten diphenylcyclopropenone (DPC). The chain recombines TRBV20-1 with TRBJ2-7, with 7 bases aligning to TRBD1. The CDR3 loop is CSARLPGTATYEQYF. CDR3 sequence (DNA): TGCAGTGCTAGACTTCCCGGGACAGCTACCTACGAGCAGTACTTC.